Described below is a single TCR beta chain sequence and its context. CDR1 SGHAT and CDR2 FQNNGV come from the germline V gene. Trimming cost V 4 bases and J 4 bases; bases outside gene matches: 8. The CDR3 runs to 15 residues. TCRdb's copy holds only in-frame clones and misses some; the assay was immunoSEQ multiplex PCR. The sample consists of some 150,000 clones, 75% to 90% of them appearing once. The entry originates in a study of blood T cell repertoires in COVID-19. Looking at the study overall: The United States, Italy and Spain supplied acute and convalescent COVID-19 samples.

The receptor was derived from an older woman with active or convalescent COVID-19. V and J are TRBV11-2 and TRBJ1-1; 8 nucleotides match TRBD1. Sequencing input: peripheral blood. CDR3 in amino acids: CASSYSGQGSTEAFF. For the CDR3, the DNA is TGTGCCAGCAGCTACTCAGGACAGGGTAGCACTGAAGCTTTCTTT.